These T cell receptor beta chains were read from a single sample in a study of blood T cells in healthy people across ages. TCRdb processed the 5' RACE reads anew with MiXCR; each CDR3 protein has one entry. The table shows approximately 800,000 distinct CDR3 sequences, with 20% to 30% occurring only once. These data also featured in a second study, about T cells of mothers and their children.

The sequencing input was blood. The receptors here all came from a boy aged 5-17 years in good health. Both conserved end residues are part of each CDR3. A D gene is named only where the DNA matches it firmly. Rows may omit the clone size; those that give it use once, few, many or a size class.

J: TRBJ1-2
size: .
D: .
V: TRBV12-3/TRBV12-4
CDR3: CASSSGRTANYGYTF
DNA: TGTGCCAGCAGTTCGGGACGAACAGCTAACTATGGCTACACCTTC

J: TRBJ2-5
size: .
D: .
V: TRBV20-1
CDR3: CSASRGGDKETQYF
DNA: TGCAGTGCTTCCCGCGGCGGGGACAAAGAGACCCAGTACTTC

J: TRBJ1-2
size: .
D: .
V: TRBV9
CDR3: CASSAWDRYGYTF
DNA: TGTGCCAGCAGCGCTTGGGATAGATATGGCTACACCTTC

J: TRBJ2-7
size: .
D: .
V: TRBV6-5
CDR3: CASTRGNPGHEQYF
DNA: TGTGCCAGCACCCGAGGGAACCCCGGGCACGAGCAGTACTTC

J: TRBJ2-6
size: many
D: TRBD1
V: TRBV29-1
CDR3: CSVEGQGNGANVLTF
DNA: TGCAGCGTTGAAGGACAGGGGAATGGGGCCAACGTCCTGACTTTC

J: TRBJ2-7
size: once
D: TRBD2
V: TRBV5-1
CDR3: CASSPRTSGGVVTYEQYF
DNA: TGCGCCAGCAGCCCTCGGACTAGCGGGGGGGTAGTCACCTACGAGCAGTACTTC

J: TRBJ2-7
size: .
D: .
V: TRBV30
CDR3: CAWSQNFDEQYF
DNA: TGTGCCTGGAGTCAGAACTTCGACGAGCAGTACTTC

J: TRBJ2-2
size: .
D: .
V: TRBV24-1
CDR3: CATSDLRGFPGELFF
DNA: TGTGCCACCAGTGATTTGCGGGGGTTCCCCGGGGAGCTGTTTTTT

J: TRBJ1-5
size: .
D: .
V: TRBV7-2
CDR3: CASSLEGSRVNQPQHF
DNA: TGTGCCAGCAGCTTAGAGGGTTCTAGGGTCAACCAGCCCCAGCATTTT

J: TRBJ1-6
size: few
D: .
V: TRBV6-2/TRBV6-3
CDR3: CASSRISYNSPLHF
DNA: TGTGCCAGCAGTCGGATCTCCTATAATTCACCCCTCCACTTT

J: TRBJ2-5
size: few
D: .
V: TRBV27
CDR3: CASSPRRGLQETQYF
DNA: TGTGCCAGCAGCCCTCGGAGGGGGTTGCAAGAGACCCAGTACTTC

J: TRBJ2-5
size: .
D: TRBD1
V: TRBV5-1
CDR3: CASSLSGTGIQETQYF
DNA: TGCGCCAGCAGCTTGTCCGGGACAGGGATCCAAGAGACCCAGTACTTC

J: TRBJ1-1
size: few
D: .
V: TRBV10-3
CDR3: CAISEWTDTEAFF
DNA: TGTGCCATCAGTGAGTGGACAGACACTGAAGCTTTCTTT

J: TRBJ1-1
size: few
D: .
V: TRBV7-9
CDR3: CASSFYPGAEAFF
DNA: TGTGCCAGCAGTTTTTATCCTGGGGCTGAAGCTTTCTTT

J: TRBJ1-1
size: .
D: .
V: TRBV12-3/TRBV12-4
CDR3: CASTPGKGNTEAFF
DNA: TGTGCCAGCACCCCAGGGAAGGGGAACACTGAAGCTTTCTTT

J: TRBJ2-6
size: few
D: .
V: TRBV4-1
CDR3: CASSQEERSATLLTF
DNA: TGCGCCAGCAGCCAAGAGGAGCGGTCGGCTACTCTCCTGACTTTC

J: TRBJ2-5
size: .
D: .
V: TRBV5-6
CDR3: CASSRGQGKFEETQYF
DNA: TGTGCCAGCAGCAGAGGACAAGGGAAATTCGAAGAGACCCAGTACTTC

J: TRBJ2-7
size: .
D: TRBD1
V: TRBV9
CDR3: CASSPRGQGGHYEQYF
DNA: TGTGCCAGCAGCCCGAGAGGACAGGGGGGCCACTACGAGCAGTACTTC

J: TRBJ1-2
size: .
D: TRBD1
V: TRBV25-1
CDR3: CASSDDRGLGGYTF
DNA: TGTGCCAGCAGTGATGACAGGGGGCTCGGTGGCTACACCTTC

J: TRBJ2-3
size: few
D: TRBD2
V: TRBV7-8
CDR3: CASSILAGGGTDTQYF
DNA: TGTGCCAGCAGCATACTAGCGGGGGGGGGCACAGATACGCAGTATTTT

J: TRBJ2-7
size: .
D: TRBD1
V: TRBV5-1
CDR3: CASSSGQGGLYEQYF
DNA: TGCGCCAGCAGCTCCGGACAGGGTGGCCTTTACGAGCAGTACTTC

J: TRBJ2-1
size: .
D: TRBD2
V: TRBV5-4
CDR3: CASSRSGDGYNEQFF
DNA: TGTGCCAGCAGCCGTAGCGGGGACGGATACAATGAGCAGTTCTTC

J: TRBJ2-7
size: .
D: .
V: TRBV15
CDR3: CATSRVSHEQYF
DNA: TGTGCCACCAGCAGGGTGTCCCACGAGCAGTACTTC

J: TRBJ1-2
size: few
D: .
V: TRBV19
CDR3: CASSIGAGYGYTF
DNA: TGTGCCAGTAGTATCGGGGCTGGGTATGGCTACACCTTC

J: TRBJ2-7
size: few
D: .
V: TRBV6-5
CDR3: CASSYSGYDLINEQYF
DNA: TGTGCCAGCAGTTACTCAGGGTACGATCTTATCAACGAGCAGTACTTC

J: TRBJ2-7
size: few
D: .
V: TRBV20-1
CDR3: CSARSSGTADAEQYF
DNA: TGCAGTGCTAGGAGTTCCGGGACGGCGGATGCCGAGCAGTACTTC

J: TRBJ2-3
size: .
D: .
V: TRBV12-3/TRBV12-4
CDR3: CASSFAGRFSTDTQYF
DNA: TGTGCCAGCAGTTTCGCGGGGAGATTCAGCACAGATACGCAGTATTTT

J: TRBJ2-5
size: few
D: .
V: TRBV6-1
CDR3: CASRRTVAETQYF
DNA: TGTGCCAGCAGGAGGACAGTGGCCGAGACCCAGTACTTC

J: TRBJ2-3
size: .
D: .
V: TRBV10-3
CDR3: CAIRQESTDTQYF
DNA: TGTGCCATCAGACAGGAGAGCACAGATACGCAGTATTTT

J: TRBJ2-5
size: few
D: TRBD2
V: TRBV6-5
CDR3: CASSYGLAGGPETQYF
DNA: TGTGCCAGCAGTTACGGACTAGCGGGGGGGCCGGAGACCCAGTACTTC

J: TRBJ2-7
size: .
D: .
V: TRBV4-1
CDR3: CASSPPEGLLGAHEQYF
DNA: TGCGCCAGCAGCCCCCCCGAGGGCCTACTAGGAGCCCACGAGCAGTACTTC

J: TRBJ2-2
size: .
D: TRBD1
V: TRBV2
CDR3: CASSWTGGGELFF
DNA: TGTGCCAGCAGTTGGACAGGGGGCGGGGAGCTGTTTTTT

J: TRBJ1-6
size: .
D: .
V: TRBV20-1
CDR3: CSARRGRGAAFSGNSPLHF
DNA: TGCAGTGCTAGAAGGGGTCGTGGGGCAGCTTTTTCCGGAAATTCACCCCTCCACTTT